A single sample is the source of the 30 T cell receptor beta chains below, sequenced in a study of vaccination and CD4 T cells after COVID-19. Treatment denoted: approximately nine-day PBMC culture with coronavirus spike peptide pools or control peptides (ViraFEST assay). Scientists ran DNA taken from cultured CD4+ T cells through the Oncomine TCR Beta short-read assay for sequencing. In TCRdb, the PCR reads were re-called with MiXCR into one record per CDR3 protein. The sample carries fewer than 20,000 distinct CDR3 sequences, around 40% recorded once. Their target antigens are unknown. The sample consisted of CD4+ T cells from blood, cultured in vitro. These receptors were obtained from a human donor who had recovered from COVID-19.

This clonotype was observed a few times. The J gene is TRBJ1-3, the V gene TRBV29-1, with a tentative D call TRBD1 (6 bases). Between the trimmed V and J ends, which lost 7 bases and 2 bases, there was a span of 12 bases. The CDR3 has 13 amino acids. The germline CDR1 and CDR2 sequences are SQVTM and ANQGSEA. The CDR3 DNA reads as TGCAGCGCCCGAAGGGGGACTGGAAACACCATATATTTT. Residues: CSARRGTGNTIYF. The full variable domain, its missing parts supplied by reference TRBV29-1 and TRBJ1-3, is SAVISQKPSRDICQRGTSLTIQCQVDSQVTMMFWYRQQPGQSLTLIATANQGSEATYESGFVIDKFPISRPNLTFSTLTVSNMSPEDSSIYLCSARRGTGNTIYFGEGSWLTVV.

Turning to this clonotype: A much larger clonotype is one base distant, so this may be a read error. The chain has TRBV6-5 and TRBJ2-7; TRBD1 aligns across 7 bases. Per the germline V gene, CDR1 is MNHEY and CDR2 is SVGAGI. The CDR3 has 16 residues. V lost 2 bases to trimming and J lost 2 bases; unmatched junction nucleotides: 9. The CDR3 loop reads CASSYRGQEAAYEQYF. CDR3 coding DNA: TGTGCCAGCAGTTACCGCGGACAGGAGGCCGCCTACGAGCAGTACTTC.

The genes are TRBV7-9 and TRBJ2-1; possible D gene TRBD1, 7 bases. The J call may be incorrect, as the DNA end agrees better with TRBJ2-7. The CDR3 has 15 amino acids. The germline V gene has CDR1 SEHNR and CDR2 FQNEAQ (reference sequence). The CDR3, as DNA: TGTGCCAGCAGCTCGCAGGGGGGAATTGGCAACGAGCAGTACTTC. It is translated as CASSSQGGIGNEQYF.

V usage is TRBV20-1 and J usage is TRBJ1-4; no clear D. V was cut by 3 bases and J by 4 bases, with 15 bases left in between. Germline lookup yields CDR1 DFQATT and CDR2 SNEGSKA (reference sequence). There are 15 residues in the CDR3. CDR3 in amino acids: CSASTGLWDNEKLFF. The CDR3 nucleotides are TGCAGTGCTAGCACGGGCCTCTGGGATAATGAAAAACTGTTTTTT.

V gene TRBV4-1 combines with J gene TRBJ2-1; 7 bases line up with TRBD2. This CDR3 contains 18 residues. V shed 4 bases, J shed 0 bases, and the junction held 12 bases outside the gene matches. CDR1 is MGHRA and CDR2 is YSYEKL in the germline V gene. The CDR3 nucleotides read TGCGCCAGCAGCCCCCTCGTTGGGAGGGCCTTCTCCTACAATGAGCAGTTCTTC. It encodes CASSPLVGRAFSYNEQFF.

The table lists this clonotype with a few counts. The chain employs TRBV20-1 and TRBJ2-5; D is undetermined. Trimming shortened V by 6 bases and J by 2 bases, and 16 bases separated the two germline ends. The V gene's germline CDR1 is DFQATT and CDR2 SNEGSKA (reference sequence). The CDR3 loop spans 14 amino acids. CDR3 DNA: TGCAGTGCCCAAGTCCCGGACGGGCAAGAGACCCAGTACTTC. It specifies CSAQVPDGQETQYF.

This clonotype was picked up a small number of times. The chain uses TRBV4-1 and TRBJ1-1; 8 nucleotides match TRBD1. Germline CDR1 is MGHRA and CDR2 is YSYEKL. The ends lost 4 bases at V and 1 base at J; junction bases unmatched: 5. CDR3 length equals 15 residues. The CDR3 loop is CASSLQGAPNTEAFF. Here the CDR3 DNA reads TGCGCCAGCAGCCTGCAGGGGGCTCCGAACACTGAAGCTTTCTTT.

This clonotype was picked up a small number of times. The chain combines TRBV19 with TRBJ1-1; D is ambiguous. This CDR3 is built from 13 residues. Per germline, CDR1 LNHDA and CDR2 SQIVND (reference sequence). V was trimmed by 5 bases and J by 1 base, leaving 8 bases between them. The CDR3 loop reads CASSFRQNTEAFF. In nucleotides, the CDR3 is TGTGCCAGTAGTTTCCGACAGAACACTGAAGCTTTCTTT.

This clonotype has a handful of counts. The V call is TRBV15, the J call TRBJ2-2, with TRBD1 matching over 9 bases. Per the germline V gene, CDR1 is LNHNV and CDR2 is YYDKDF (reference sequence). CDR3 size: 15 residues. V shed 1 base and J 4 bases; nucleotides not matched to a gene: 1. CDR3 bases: TGTGCCACCAGCAGAGGGGACAGGGTCACCGGGGAGCTGTTTTTT. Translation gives CATSRGDRVTGELFF. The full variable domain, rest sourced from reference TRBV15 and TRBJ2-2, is DAMVIQNPRYQVTQFGKPVTLSCSQTLNHNVMYWYQQKSSQAPKLLFHYYDKDFNNEADTPDNFQSRRPNTSFCFLDIRSPGLGDTAMYLCATSRGDRVTGELFFGEGSRLTVL.

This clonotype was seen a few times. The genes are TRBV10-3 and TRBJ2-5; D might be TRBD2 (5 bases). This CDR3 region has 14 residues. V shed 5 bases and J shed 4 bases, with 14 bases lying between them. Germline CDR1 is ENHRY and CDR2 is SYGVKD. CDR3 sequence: CAISPEPRGETQYF. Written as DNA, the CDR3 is TGTGCCATCAGTCCCGAGCCTCGGGGAGAGACCCAGTACTTC.

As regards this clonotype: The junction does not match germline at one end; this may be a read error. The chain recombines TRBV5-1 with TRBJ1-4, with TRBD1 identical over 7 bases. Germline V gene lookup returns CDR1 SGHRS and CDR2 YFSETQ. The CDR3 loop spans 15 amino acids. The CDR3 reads CASRLGQTTNEKLFF. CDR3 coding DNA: TGCGCCAGCAGATTGGGACAGACAACTAATGAAAAACTGTTTTTT.

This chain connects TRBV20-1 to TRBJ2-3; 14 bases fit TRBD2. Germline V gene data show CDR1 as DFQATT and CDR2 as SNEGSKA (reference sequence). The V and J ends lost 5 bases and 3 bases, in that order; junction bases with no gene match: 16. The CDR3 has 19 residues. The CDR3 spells CSAWGGGTSGRMGTDTQYF. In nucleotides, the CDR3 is TGCAGTGCTTGGGGGGGAGGGACTAGCGGGAGAATGGGGACAGATACGCAGTATTTT.

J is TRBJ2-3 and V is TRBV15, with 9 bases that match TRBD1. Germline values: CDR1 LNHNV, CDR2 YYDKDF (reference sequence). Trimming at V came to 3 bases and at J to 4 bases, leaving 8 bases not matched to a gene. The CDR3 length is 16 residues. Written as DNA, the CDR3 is TGTGCCACCAGCAGGGGAAAGGACAGGGGTTCAGATACGCAGTATTTT. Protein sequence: CATSRGKDRGSDTQYF. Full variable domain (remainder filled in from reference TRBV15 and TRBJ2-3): DAMVIQNPRYQVTQFGKPVTLSCSQTLNHNVMYWYQQKSSQAPKLLFHYYDKDFNNEADTPDNFQSRRPNTSFCFLDIRSPGLGDTAMYLCATSRGKDRGSDTQYFGPGTRLTVL.

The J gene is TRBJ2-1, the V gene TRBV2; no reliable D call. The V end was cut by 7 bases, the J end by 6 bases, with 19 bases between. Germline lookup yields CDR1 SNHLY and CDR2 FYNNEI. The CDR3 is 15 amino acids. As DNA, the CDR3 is TGTGCCAGCAAGGTTGCCCGCTGGCTAAGCAATGAGCAGTTCTTC. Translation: CASKVARWLSNEQFF.

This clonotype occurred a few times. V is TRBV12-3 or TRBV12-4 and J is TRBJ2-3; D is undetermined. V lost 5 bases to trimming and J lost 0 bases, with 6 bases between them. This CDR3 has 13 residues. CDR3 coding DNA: TGTGCCAGCAGTCCAACTAGCACAGATACGCAGTATTTT. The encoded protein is CASSPTSTDTQYF.

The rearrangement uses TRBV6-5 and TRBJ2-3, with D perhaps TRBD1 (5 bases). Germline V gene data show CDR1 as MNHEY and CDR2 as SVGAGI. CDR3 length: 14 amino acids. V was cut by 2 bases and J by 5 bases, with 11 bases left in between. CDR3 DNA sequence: TGTGCCAGCAGTTACGACTTAAGGGGAGATACGCAGTATTTT. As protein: CASSYDLRGDTQYF.

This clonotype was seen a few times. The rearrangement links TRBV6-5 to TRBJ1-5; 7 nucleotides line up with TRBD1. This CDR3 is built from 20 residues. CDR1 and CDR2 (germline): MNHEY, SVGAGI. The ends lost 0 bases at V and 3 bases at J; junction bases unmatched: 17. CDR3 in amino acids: CASSYSTRDRTLVLNQPQHF. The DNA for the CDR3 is TGTGCCAGCAGTTACTCGACCCGGGACAGAACCCTAGTACTCAATCAGCCCCAGCATTTT.

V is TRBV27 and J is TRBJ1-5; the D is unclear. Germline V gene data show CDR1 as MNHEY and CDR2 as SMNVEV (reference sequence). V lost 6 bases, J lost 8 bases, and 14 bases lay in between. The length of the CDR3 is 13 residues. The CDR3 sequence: CASSHARSEPQHF. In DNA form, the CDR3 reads TGTGCCAGCAGCCACGCCCGATCCGAGCCCCAGCATTTT.

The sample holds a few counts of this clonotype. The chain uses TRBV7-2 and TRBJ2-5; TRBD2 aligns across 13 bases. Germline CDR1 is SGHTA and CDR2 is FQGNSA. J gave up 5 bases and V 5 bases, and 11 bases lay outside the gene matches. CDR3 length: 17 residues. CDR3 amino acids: CASSARPTSGRGETQYF. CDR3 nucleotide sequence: TGTGCCAGCAGCGCGCGCCCCACTAGCGGGAGGGGGGAGACCCAGTACTTC.

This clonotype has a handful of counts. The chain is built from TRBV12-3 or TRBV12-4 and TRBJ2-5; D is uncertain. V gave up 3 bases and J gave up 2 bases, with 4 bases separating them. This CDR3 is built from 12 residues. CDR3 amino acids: CASSLRQETQYF. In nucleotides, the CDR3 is TGTGCCAGCAGTTTGAGGCAAGAGACCCAGTACTTC.

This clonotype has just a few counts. The CDR3 nucleotides read TGCAGTGCTAGAGGGGTCCATGGCTACACCTTC. Protein product: CSARGVHGYTF. This chain joins TRBV20-1 and TRBJ1-2; no reliable D call. Trimming removed 1 base from V and 6 bases from J, with 6 bases in between. CDR1 DFQATT and CDR2 SNEGSKA come from the germline V gene (reference sequence). The CDR3 runs to 11 residues.

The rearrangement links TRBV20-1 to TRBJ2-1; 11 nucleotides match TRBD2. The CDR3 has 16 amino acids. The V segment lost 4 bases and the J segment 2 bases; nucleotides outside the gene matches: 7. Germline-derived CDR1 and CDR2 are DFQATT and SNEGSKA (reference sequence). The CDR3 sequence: CSAMDTSGGTYNEQFF. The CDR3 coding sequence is TGCAGTGCTATGGACACTAGCGGGGGAACCTACAATGAGCAGTTCTTC.

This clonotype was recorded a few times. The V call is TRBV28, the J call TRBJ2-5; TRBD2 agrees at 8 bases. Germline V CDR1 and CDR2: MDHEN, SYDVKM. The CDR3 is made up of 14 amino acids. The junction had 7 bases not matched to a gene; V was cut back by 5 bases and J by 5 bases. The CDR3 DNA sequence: TGTGCCAGCAGTACCCCGGGACTAGACGAGACCCAGTACTTC. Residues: CASSTPGLDETQYF.

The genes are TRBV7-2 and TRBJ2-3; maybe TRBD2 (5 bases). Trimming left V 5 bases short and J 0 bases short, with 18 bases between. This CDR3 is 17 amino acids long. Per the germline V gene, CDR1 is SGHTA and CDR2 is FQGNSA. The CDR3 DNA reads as TGTGCCAGCAGCCGAACGTCCAGCCTAGCTAGCACAGATACGCAGTATTTT. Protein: CASSRTSSLASTDTQYF.

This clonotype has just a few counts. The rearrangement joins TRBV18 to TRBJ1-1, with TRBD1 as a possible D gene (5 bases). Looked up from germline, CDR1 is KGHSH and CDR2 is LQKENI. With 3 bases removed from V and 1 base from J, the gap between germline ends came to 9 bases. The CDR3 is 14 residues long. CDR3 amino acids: CASSPLTENTEAFF. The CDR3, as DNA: TGTGCCAGCTCACCTTTGACAGAGAACACTGAAGCTTTCTTT.

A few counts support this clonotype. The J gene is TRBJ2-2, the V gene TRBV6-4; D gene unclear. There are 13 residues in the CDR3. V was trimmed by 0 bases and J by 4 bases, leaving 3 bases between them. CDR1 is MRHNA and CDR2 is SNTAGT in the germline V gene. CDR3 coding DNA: TGTGCCAGCAGTGACTCGGCCACCGGGGAGCTGTTTTTT. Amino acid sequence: CASSDSATGELFF.

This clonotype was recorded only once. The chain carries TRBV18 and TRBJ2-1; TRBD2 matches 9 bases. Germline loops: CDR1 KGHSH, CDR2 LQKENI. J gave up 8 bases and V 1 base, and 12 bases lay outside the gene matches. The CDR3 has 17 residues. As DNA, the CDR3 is TGTGCCAGCTCACCACTGGAGAGCGGGAGGATTTGGTATGAGCAGTTCTTC. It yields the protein CASSPLESGRIWYEQFF.

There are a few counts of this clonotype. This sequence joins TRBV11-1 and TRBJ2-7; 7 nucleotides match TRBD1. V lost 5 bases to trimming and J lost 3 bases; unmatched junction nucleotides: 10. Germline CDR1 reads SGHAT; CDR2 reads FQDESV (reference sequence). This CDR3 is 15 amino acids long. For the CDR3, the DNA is TGTGCCAGCAGCCGGTCCGGGACAGACTTCTACGAGCAGTACTTC. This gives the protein CASSRSGTDFYEQYF.

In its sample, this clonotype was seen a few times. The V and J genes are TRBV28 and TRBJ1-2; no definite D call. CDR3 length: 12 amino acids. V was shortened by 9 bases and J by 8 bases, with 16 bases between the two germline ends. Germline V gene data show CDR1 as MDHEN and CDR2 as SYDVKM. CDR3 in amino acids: CASMARVGGYTF. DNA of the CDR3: TGTGCCAGTATGGCGAGGGTAGGAGGCTACACCTTC.

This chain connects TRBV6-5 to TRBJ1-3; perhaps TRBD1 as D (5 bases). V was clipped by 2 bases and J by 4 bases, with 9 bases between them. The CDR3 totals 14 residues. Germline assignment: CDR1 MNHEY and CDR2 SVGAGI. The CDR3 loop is CASSYTGLGNTIYF. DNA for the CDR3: TGTGCCAGCAGTTACACGGGACTCGGAAACACCATATATTTT.